This T cell receptor (beta chain) comes out of a study of brain T cells in children with intractable seizures. Whole-study findings and limits: Pre-surgery blood may have been undersampled, hiding some clones. Only CDR3 sequence similarity suggested viral specificity, without known HCMV serostatus.

The germline CDR1 and CDR2 sequences are LNHDA and SQIVND (reference sequence). V gave up 5 bases and J gave up 0 bases; unmatched junction bases: 9. The length of the CDR3 is 16 residues. Repertoires were generated with immunoSEQ multiplex PCR, while TCRdb's copy carries only in-frame clones and drops some. The repertoire includes 70,000 to 85,000 clones, around nine tenths of them detected once, and around 25% sits in the top ten. Only cases whose brain tissue showed the highest T cell transcript signatures were sequenced. Patients received at least one anti-epileptic drug before surgery. As concerns this clone: Its antigen is not known.

The sequence derives from a girl under 10 years old with Rasmussen encephalitis and intractable seizures. Material: peripheral blood, obtained at surgery. The rearrangement joins TRBV19 to TRBJ1-1; TRBD1 aligns across 7 bases. In nucleotides, the CDR3 is TGTGCCAGTAGTCCAGGACAGGCGAGGTTGAACACTGAAGCTTTCTTT. Translated, it gives CASSPGQARLNTEAFF.